This TCR beta chain stems from a study of cytomegalovirus exposure and HLA in healthy donors. Study observations and caveats: The study found most TCR sequences rare, yet found some public TCRs in many donors. A highly shared variant cluster was judged a likely technical artifact. The authors later linked a missense DCLRE1C variant to TCR beta V- and J-gene trimming.

The PCR employed 60 Vbeta primers together with 13 Jbeta primers. Assay: immunoSEQ multiplex PCR; the TCRdb copy retains only in-frame clones and omits some. The sample table sets out roughly 120,000 clones. Of note for this clone: What it binds is not known.

The CDR3 is 13 amino acids. Trimming stripped 4 bases from V and 8 bases from J, with 14 bases between. The germline V gene has CDR1 SGHRS and CDR2 YFSETQ. The chain is built from TRBV5-1 and TRBJ2-3; no reliable D call. Material for sequencing was PBMCs. This TCR derives from a man younger than 30 in good health and CMV-seronegative. The CDR3 nucleotides are TGCGCCAGCAGCCCGCAATCTAGAGGTACGCAGTATTTT. This sequence encodes CASSPQSRGTQYF.